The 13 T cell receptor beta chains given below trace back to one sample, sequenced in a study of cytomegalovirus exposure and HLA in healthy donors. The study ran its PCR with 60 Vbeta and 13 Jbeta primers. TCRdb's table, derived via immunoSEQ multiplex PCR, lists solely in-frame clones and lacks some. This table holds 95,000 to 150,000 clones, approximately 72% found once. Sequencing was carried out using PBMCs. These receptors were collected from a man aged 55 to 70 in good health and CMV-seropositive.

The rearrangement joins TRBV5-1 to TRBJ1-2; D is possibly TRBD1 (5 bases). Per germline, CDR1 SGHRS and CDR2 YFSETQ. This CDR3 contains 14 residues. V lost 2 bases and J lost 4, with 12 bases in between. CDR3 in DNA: TGCGCCAGCAGCTTCCCAGGGAATGTCTATGGCTACACCTTC. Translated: CASSFPGNVYGYTF.

For the CDR3, the DNA is TGTGCCAGCAGTTCGCAACAGGGCATCGGCTATGGCTACACCTTC. Amino acids: CASSSQQGIGYGYTF. The V gene is TRBV6-6, the J gene TRBJ1-2; D perhaps matches TRBD1 (6 bases). Germline V gene sequence: CDR1 MNHNY, CDR2 SVGAGI (reference sequence). V was clipped by 4 bases and J by 4 bases, with 16 bases between them. The CDR3 consists of 15 residues.

The CDR3 DNA is TGTGCCATCAGTGAGCTACAGGCAACCTCCTACGAGCAGTACTTC. This encodes CAISELQATSYEQYF. V usage is TRBV10-3 and J usage is TRBJ2-7; perhaps TRBD1 as D (5 bases). CDR3 size: 15 residues. Germline assignment: CDR1 ENHRY and CDR2 SYGVKD. V lost 2 bases, J lost 0 bases, and 11 bases lay in between.

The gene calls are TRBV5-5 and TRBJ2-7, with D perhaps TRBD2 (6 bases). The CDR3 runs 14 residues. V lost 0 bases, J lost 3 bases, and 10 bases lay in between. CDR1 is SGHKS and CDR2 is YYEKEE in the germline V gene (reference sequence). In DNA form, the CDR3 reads TGTGCCAGCAGCTTGGCCTGGAGGGACTACGAGCAGTACTTC. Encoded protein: CASSLAWRDYEQYF.

DNA for the CDR3: TGCGCCAGCAGCTTGTCGGGACAGGGGGATGAAAAACTGTTTTTT. This gives the protein CASSLSGQGDEKLFF. The chain couples TRBV5-1 to TRBJ1-4; 11 nucleotides align to TRBD1. V lost 1 base to trimming and J lost 6 bases; unmatched junction nucleotides: 2. The CDR3 runs 15 residues. The germline V gene encodes CDR1 SGHRS and CDR2 YFSETQ. Filled out from reference TRBV5-1 and TRBJ1-4, the complete variable domain reads KAGVTQTPRYLIKTRGQQVTLSCSPISGHRSVSWYQQTPGQGLQFLFEYFSETQRNKGNFPGRFSGRQFSNSRSEMNVSTLELGDSALYLCASSLSGQGDEKLFFGSGTQLSVL.

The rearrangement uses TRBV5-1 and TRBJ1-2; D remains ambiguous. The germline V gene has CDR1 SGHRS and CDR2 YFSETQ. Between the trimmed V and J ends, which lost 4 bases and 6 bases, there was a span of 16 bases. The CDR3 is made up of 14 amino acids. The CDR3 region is CASSATSARDGYTF. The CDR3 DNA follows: TGCGCCAGCAGCGCGACTTCCGCGAGAGATGGCTACACCTTC.

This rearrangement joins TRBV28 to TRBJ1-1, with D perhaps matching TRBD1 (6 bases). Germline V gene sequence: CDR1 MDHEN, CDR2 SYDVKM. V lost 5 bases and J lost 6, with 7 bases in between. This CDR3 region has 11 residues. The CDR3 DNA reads TGTGCCAGCAGTGGACAGTCTGAAGCTTTCTTT. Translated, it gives CASSGQSEAFF.

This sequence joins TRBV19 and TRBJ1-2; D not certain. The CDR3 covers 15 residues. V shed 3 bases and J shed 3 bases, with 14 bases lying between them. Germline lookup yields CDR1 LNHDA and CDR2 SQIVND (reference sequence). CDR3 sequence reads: CASSILGGHDYGYTF. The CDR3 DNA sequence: TGTGCCAGTAGTATTTTGGGCGGGCACGACTATGGCTACACCTTC.

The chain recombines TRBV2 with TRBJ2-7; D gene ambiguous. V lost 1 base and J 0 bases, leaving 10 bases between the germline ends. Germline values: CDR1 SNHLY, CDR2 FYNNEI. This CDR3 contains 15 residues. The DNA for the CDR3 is TGTGCCAGCAGTGAAGGCCCAGGCGACTCCTACGAGCAGTACTTC. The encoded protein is CASSEGPGDSYEQYF.

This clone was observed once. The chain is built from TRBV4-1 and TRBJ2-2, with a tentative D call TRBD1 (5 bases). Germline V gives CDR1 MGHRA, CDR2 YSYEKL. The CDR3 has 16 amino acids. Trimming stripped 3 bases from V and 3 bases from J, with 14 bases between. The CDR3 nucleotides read TGCGCCAGCAGCCAGCTTCGGACATCCGACACCGGGGAGCTGTTTTTT. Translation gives CASSQLRTSDTGELFF.

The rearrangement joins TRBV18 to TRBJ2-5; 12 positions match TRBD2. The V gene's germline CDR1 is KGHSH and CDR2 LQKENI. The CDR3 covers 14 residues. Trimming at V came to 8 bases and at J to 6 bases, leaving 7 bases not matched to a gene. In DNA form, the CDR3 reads TGTGCCAGCACGACTAGCGGGGGAAGAAAGACCCAGTACTTC. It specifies CASTTSGGRKTQYF.

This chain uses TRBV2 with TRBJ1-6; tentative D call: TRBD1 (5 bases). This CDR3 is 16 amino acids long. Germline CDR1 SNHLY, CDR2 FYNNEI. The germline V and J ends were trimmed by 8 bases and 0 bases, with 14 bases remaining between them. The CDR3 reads CASRPGTSSYNSPLHF. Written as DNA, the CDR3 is TGTGCCAGCCGCCCCGGGACTAGCTCCTATAATTCACCCCTCCACTTT.

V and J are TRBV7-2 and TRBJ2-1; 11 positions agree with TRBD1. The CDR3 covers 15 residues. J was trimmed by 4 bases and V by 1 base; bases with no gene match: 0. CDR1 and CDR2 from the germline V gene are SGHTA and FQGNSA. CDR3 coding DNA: TGTGCCAGCAGCTTAGGGGACAGGGGGTACAATGAGCAGTTCTTC. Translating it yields CASSLGDRGYNEQFF.